A single sample is the source of the 26 T cell receptor beta chains below, sequenced in a study of cytomegalovirus exposure and HLA in healthy donors. 13 Jbeta primers and 60 Vbeta primers were used for the PCR. Only in-frame clones appear in the TCRdb table, and some are missing; sequencing was by immunoSEQ multiplex PCR. The table has 200,000 or so clones, around four fifths seen once. The sequenced sample consisted of PBMCs. The source is a man over 45 in good health and CMV-seronegative.

The V gene is TRBV6-5, the J gene TRBJ2-1; tentative D call: TRBD2 (5 bases). The length of the CDR3 is 14 residues. Germline CDR1 reads MNHEY; CDR2 reads SVGAGI. Between the trimmed V and J ends, which lost 8 bases and 9 bases, there was a span of 20 bases. CDR3 amino acids: CASYNPGIAGEQFF. Written as DNA, the CDR3 is TGTGCCAGCTATAACCCGGGGATAGCCGGTGAGCAGTTCTTC.

The chain joins TRBV5-4 to TRBJ2-3; weak D call: TRBD2 (6 bases). CDR1 is SGHNT and CDR2 is YYREEE in the germline V gene (reference sequence). V lost 5 bases to trimming and J lost 2 bases, with 15 bases between them. The CDR3 runs to 15 residues. CDR3 DNA: TGTGCCAGCAGTCCCCGGGAGCCTAACACAGATACGCAGTATTTT. Amino acid sequence: CASSPREPNTDTQYF.

V usage is TRBV5-4 and J usage is TRBJ2-3; 12 positions agree with TRBD2. The CDR3 covers 15 residues. V gave up 1 base and J gave up 5 bases; unmatched junction bases: 2. Germline V gives CDR1 SGHNT, CDR2 YYREEE (reference sequence). The chain's CDR3 is CASSLPLAGGDTQYF. The CDR3 DNA follows: TGTGCCAGCAGCTTGCCACTAGCGGGGGGAGATACGCAGTATTTT.

This chain links TRBV6-6 with TRBJ1-4; TRBD1 might be the D (5 bases). There are 16 residues in the CDR3. The germline gives CDR1 MNHNY, CDR2 SVGAGI (reference sequence). The V gene lost 0 bases and the J gene lost 3 bases, with 11 bases spanning the gap. For the CDR3, the DNA is TGTGCCAGCAGTTACTCGATCGGGGGGGCTAATGAAAAACTGTTTTTT. This translates into CASSYSIGGANEKLFF.

The gene calls are TRBV6-1 and TRBJ2-7; D is possibly TRBD2 (5 bases). V was cut by 6 bases and J by 6 bases, with 15 bases left in between. CDR1 and CDR2 from the germline V gene are MNHNS and SASEGT. There are 13 residues in the CDR3. The CDR3 sequence is CASSLGEWVEQYF. CDR3 DNA sequence: TGTGCCAGCAGCCTCGGGGAGTGGGTCGAGCAGTACTTC.

The chain combines TRBV5-1 with TRBJ1-1; TRBD1 matches at 9 bases. CDR1 and CDR2 from the germline V gene are SGHRS and YFSETQ. V shed 4 bases and J 3 bases; nucleotides not matched to a gene: 7. CDR3 length equals 15 residues. DNA of the CDR3: TGCGCCAGCAGCCCACAGGGGGCTGAGGACACTGAAGCTTTCTTT. As protein: CASSPQGAEDTEAFF.

J is TRBJ2-4 and V is TRBV9, with D possibly being TRBD1 (6 bases). The V gene lost 0 bases and the J gene lost 0 bases, with 10 bases spanning the gap. CDR3 length: 16 residues. CDR1 and CDR2 (germline): SGDLS, YYNGEE. In DNA, the CDR3 is TGTGCCAGCAGCGTAGGTGACAGGTTAGCCAAAAACATTCAGTACTTC. This codes for CASSVGDRLAKNIQYF. Variable domain in full (rest from reference TRBV9 and TRBJ2-4): DSGVTQTPKHLITATGQRVTLRCSPRSGDLSVYWYQQSLDQGLQFLIQYYNGEERAKGNILERFSAQQFPDLHSELNLSSLELGDSALYFCASSVGDRLAKNIQYFGAGTRLSVL.

The chain has TRBV30 and TRBJ2-7; 12 bases are shared with TRBD2. This CDR3 has 14 residues. Germline assignment: CDR1 GTSNPN and CDR2 SVGIG (reference sequence). V was clipped by 5 bases and J by 0 bases; unmatched bases: 2. DNA for the CDR3: TGTGCCTGGTCGACTAGCGGGAGCTCCTACGAGCAGTACTTC. Amino acid sequence: CAWSTSGSSYEQYF.

In this sample, this clone turned up once. The V and J genes are TRBV29-1 and TRBJ2-5, with 7 bases identical to TRBD1. The CDR3 sequence is 13 residues long. The V segment lost 6 bases and the J segment 4 bases; nucleotides outside the gene matches: 8. Looked up from germline, CDR1 is SQVTM and CDR2 is ANQGSEA. CDR3 sequence reads: CSVSDRVPETQYF. The CDR3 DNA reads as TGCAGCGTCTCCGACAGGGTGCCAGAGACCCAGTACTTC.

The rearrangement joins TRBV19 to TRBJ2-7; 8 bases are a match to TRBD2. The CDR3 is made up of 15 amino acids. The V gene's germline CDR1 is LNHDA and CDR2 SQIVND (reference sequence). V lost 7 bases, J lost 2 bases, and 10 bases stayed unmatched. The CDR3 region is CASTPTSGDAYEQYF. CDR3 DNA: TGTGCCAGTACTCCCACTAGCGGTGACGCCTACGAGCAGTACTTC.

This clone was detected only once. The chain recombines TRBV2 with TRBJ2-3, with D unclear. Germline V lookup: CDR1 SNHLY, CDR2 FYNNEI. With 5 bases removed from V and 0 bases from J, the gap between germline ends came to 15 bases. The CDR3 is 16 amino acids. The CDR3 is CASSPPIPISTDTQYF. CDR3 sequence (DNA): TGTGCCAGCAGTCCACCTATCCCCATTAGCACAGATACGCAGTATTTT.

The chain is built from TRBV7-2 and TRBJ2-6; D uncertain. Germline CDR1 and CDR2: SGHTA and FQGNSA. The CDR3 covers 13 residues. V lost 5 bases and J lost 4, with 6 bases in between. The CDR3 bases are TGTGCCAGCAGCCAGAAGGGGGCCAACGTCCTGACTTTC. Encoded protein: CASSQKGANVLTF.

This rearrangement joins TRBV4-1 to TRBJ1-5; D uncertain. Germline loops: CDR1 MGHRA, CDR2 YSYEKL. The CDR3 extends over 16 amino acids. V was clipped by 5 bases and J by 2 bases, with 16 bases between them. The chain's CDR3 is CASSEAPGERNQPQHF. As DNA, the CDR3 is TGCGCCAGCAGCGAAGCTCCCGGGGAACGCAATCAGCCCCAGCATTTT.

The rearrangement joins TRBV7-9 to TRBJ2-5; 7 nucleotides agree with TRBD2. Germline CDR1 reads SEHNR; CDR2 reads FQNEAQ (reference sequence). This CDR3 region has 15 residues. The trim removed 2 bases at V and 1 base at J, leaving 4 bases unmatched. This CDR3 is CASSLSGNIQETQYF. CDR3 nucleotide sequence: TGTGCCAGCAGCTTAAGCGGGAACATCCAAGAGACCCAGTACTTC.

In this sample, this clone turned up once. At one of its ends the junction is not consistent with the germline gene, which may arise from a read error. In DNA, the CDR3 is TGTGCCGGCAGTTTCGGACAGGGGGCAGGGGAGCAGTTCTTC. This codes for CAGSFGQGAGEQFF. The rearrangement uses TRBV27 and TRBJ2-1; 11 bases agree with TRBD1. Germline V CDR1 and CDR2: MNHEY, SMNVEV (reference sequence). The CDR3 is 14 amino acids.

The chain is built from TRBV28 and TRBJ1-6; a possible D gene is TRBD1 (6 bases). The ends were cut back, 7 bases at V and 7 bases at J, with 17 bases in the middle. The CDR3 totals 15 residues. Germline V gene lookup returns CDR1 MDHEN and CDR2 SYDVKM. CDR3 amino acids: CASKGSGGLNSPLHF. The CDR3 DNA follows: TGTGCCAGCAAAGGCAGCGGGGGGCTGAATTCACCCCTCCACTTT.

The V and J genes are TRBV7-3 and TRBJ2-5, with D perhaps matching TRBD2 (6 bases). Trimming left V 0 bases short and J 4 bases short, with 12 bases between. CDR3 length equals 15 residues. The germline V gene encodes CDR1 SGHTA and CDR2 FQGTGA. The CDR3 protein is CASSLTGGGGETQYF. The CDR3, as DNA: TGTGCCAGCAGCTTAACGGGGGGTGGAGGAGAGACCCAGTACTTC.

The chain joins TRBV27 to TRBJ1-5, with D tentatively TRBD1 (5 bases). Germline CDR1 MNHEY, CDR2 SMNVEV (reference sequence). The CDR3 is made up of 13 amino acids. Deletions cut 6 bases from V and 4 bases from J, with 10 bases between. CDR3 nucleotide sequence: TGTGCCAGCAGCCTCGACAGTAATCAGCCCCAGCATTTT. This sequence encodes CASSLDSNQPQHF.

The V and J genes are TRBV5-8 and TRBJ2-1; 8 positions agree with TRBD2. The trim removed 1 base at V and 3 bases at J, leaving 0 bases unmatched. Germline V CDR1 and CDR2: SGHTS, YDEGEE. The CDR3 covers 14 residues. The chain's CDR3 is CASSLRGGYNEQFF. The CDR3 DNA sequence: TGTGCCAGCAGCTTGCGGGGGGGCTACAATGAGCAGTTCTTC.

This chain connects TRBV27 to TRBJ2-1, with 7 nucleotides matching TRBD2. Germline CDR1 reads MNHEY; CDR2 reads SMNVEV (reference sequence). The CDR3 totals 14 residues. Trimming cost V 5 bases and J 4 bases; bases outside gene matches: 5. This CDR3 is CASSEGGAYNEQFF. In nucleotides, the CDR3 is TGTGCCAGCAGTGAGGGAGGGGCTTACAATGAGCAGTTCTTC.

Ten or more counts support this clone. The chain carries TRBV6-4 and TRBJ2-6; 8 nucleotides agree with TRBD2. The V gene end was trimmed by 6 bases and the J gene end by 0 bases; junction bases not matched to a gene: 4. Germline V lookup: CDR1 MRHNA, CDR2 SNTAGT. CDR3 length: 16 residues. The CDR3: CASSAGGGSGANVLTF. Here the CDR3 DNA reads TGTGCCAGCAGCGCGGGGGGCGGCTCTGGGGCCAACGTCCTGACTTTC.

This clone was observed once. This chain links TRBV19 with TRBJ2-7; 15 nucleotides line up with TRBD2. Germline V lookup: CDR1 LNHDA, CDR2 SQIVND (reference sequence). The CDR3 is 16 amino acids. V lost 6 bases and J lost 2; bases outside the gene matches: 5. CDR3 residues: CASSPGLAGGAYEQYF. The CDR3 DNA reads as TGTGCCAGTAGCCCTGGACTAGCGGGAGGGGCCTACGAGCAGTACTTC.

This clone was observed a handful of times. V is TRBV5-6 and J is TRBJ1-3; weak D call: TRBD1 (6 bases). V lost 3 bases, J lost 0 bases, and 13 bases lay in between. Germline V gene sequence: CDR1 SGHDT, CDR2 YYEEEE. This CDR3 is 16 amino acids long. CDR3 in amino acids: CASSSYGTFSGNTIYF. CDR3 nucleotide sequence: TGTGCCAGCAGCTCTTATGGGACATTCTCTGGAAACACCATATATTTT.

This rearrangement joins TRBV30 to TRBJ2-7, with D tentatively TRBD1 (6 bases). The CDR3 is 15 residues long. V lost 5 bases and J 3 bases, leaving 20 bases between the germline ends. Germline loops: CDR1 GTSNPN, CDR2 SVGIG (reference sequence). The CDR3 region is CAWAPFAGVIYEQYF. The CDR3 DNA sequence: TGTGCCTGGGCCCCTTTCGCAGGGGTAATCTACGAGCAGTACTTC.

This sequence joins TRBV5-1 and TRBJ2-2, with D maybe TRBD1 (6 bases). There are 16 residues in the CDR3. V shed 4 bases and J shed 1 base, with 14 bases lying between them. Per germline, CDR1 SGHRS and CDR2 YFSETQ. The CDR3 nucleotides read TGCGCCAGCAGCCCGAGGACAGTTTTGAACACCGGGGAGCTGTTTTTT. It is translated as CASSPRTVLNTGELFF.

This clone has just one count. V usage is TRBV28 and J usage is TRBJ1-1; D is unclear. V was cut by 7 bases and J by 1 base, with 4 bases left in between. The CDR3 consists of 11 residues. Germline CDR1 and CDR2: MDHEN and SYDVKM. The CDR3, as DNA: TGTGCCAGCAATAAGAACACTGAAGCTTTCTTT. Translated: CASNKNTEAFF.